This T cell receptor (beta chain) was sequenced during a study of post-analysis software for immune sequencing data. Study-level information: The cohort encompassed relapsing-remitting, secondary progressive and progressive-relapsing multiple sclerosis disease courses. Study-wide results and limits: The study found significantly lower normalized Chao1 diversity in multiple sclerosis patients than in controls. F measure showed strong co-clustering of same-batch samples. With TRBV5-6, TRBV5-1 and TRBV20-1 included, about 5 TRBV segments were more frequent in patients than in controls.

Germline V gene data show CDR1 as SGHKS and CDR2 as YYEKEE (reference sequence). The CDR3 runs 14 residues. Trimming took 0 bases from V and 3 from J, leaving 9 bases between them. This clonotype has just a few counts. As yet, its antigen is unknown. TCR beta cDNA libraries included unique molecular identifiers. TCRdb redid the calling of the PCR reads with MiXCR, one entry per CDR3 protein. Among fewer than 700,000 distinct CDR3 sequences, 44% were seen once, and the ten largest hold roughly 1.8%. This TCR derives from a girl aged 5-17 years with multiple sclerosis. Sample: blood. This chain connects TRBV5-5 to TRBJ1-1; D remains unclear. CDR3 protein: CASSLDGWDTEAFF. CDR3 nucleotide sequence: TGTGCCAGCAGCTTGGACGGGTGGGACACTGAAGCTTTCTTT.